The source of this T cell receptor beta chain is a study of identical twins. The study's findings and limits: Possibly, invariant MAIT and iNKT cells partly confounded zero-insertion analyses.

V was shortened by 0 bases and J by 3 bases, with 6 bases between the two germline ends. The CDR3 totals 14 residues. Germline-derived CDR1 and CDR2 are SGDLS and YYNGEE. Template switching added a universal primer binding site, and final cDNA carried unique molecular identifiers. Via MiXCR, TCRdb re-called the 5' RACE reads, giving one row per CDR3 protein. Among under 400,000 distinct CDR3 sequences listed, approximately 8.8% were seen once. Points on this clonotype: What it binds is not known.

The receptor's source is a woman aged 45-65 years in good health. Source material: naive T cells sorted from blood. The V and J genes are TRBV9 and TRBJ2-2; D not resolved. The CDR3 is CASSVEEDTGELFF. For the CDR3, the DNA is TGTGCCAGCAGCGTAGAAGAAGACACCGGGGAGCTGTTTTTT.